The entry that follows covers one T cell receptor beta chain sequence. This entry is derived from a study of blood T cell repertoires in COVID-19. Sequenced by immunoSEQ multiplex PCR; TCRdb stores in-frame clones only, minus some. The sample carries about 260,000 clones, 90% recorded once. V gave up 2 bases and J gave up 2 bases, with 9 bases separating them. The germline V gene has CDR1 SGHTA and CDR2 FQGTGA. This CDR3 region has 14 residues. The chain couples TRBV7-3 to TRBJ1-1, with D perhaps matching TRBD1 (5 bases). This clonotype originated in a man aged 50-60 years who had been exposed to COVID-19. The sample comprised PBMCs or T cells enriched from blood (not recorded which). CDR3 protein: CASSLGGENTEAFF. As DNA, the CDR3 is TGTGCCAGCAGCTTAGGAGGGGAAAACACTGAAGCTTTCTTT.